Listed below are T cell receptor beta chains from one sample, sequenced in a study of glioma-infiltrating T cells. MiXCR, run by TCRdb on the multiplex PCR reads, gives a single entry per CDR3 protein. Among 160,000 or so distinct CDR3 sequences listed, over 40% were seen once. Sequenced input: glioma tissue, nonneoplastic brain tissue, or PBMCs (not recorded which). These receptors originate from a human donor with low-grade glioma or glioblastoma, undergoing nonglioma brain surgery, or in good health (not recorded which). Each CDR3 is given with its conserved first and last residue. The D gene is left open where the match is weak. A clone size is listed for some rows: how often the clone was seen (once, few, many), or a class if it is expanded.

V	D	J	size	DNA	CDR3
TRBV29-1	TRBD1	TRBJ1-1	NA	TGCAGCGTTCGCTTATTCCGGACAGGAACCCTAATGAACACTGAAGCTTTCTTT	CSVRLFRTGTLMNTEAFF
TRBV3-1	TRBD1	TRBJ2-1	few	TGTGCCAGCAGCCAAGACCATACCGGGACAGGAAACTACAATGAGCAGTTCTTC	CASSQDHTGTGNYNEQFF
TRBV10-3	TRBD2	TRBJ2-7	few	TGTGCCATCAGTGAGTCGACGACTAGCGTCCTCTACGAGCAGTACTTC	CAISESTTSVLYEQYF
TRBV6-1	TRBD2	TRBJ2-3	many	TGTGCCAGCACCCTTAGCGGGTCATACACAGATACGCAGTATTTT	CASTLSGSYTDTQYF
TRBV20-1	NA	TRBJ2-1	many	TGCAGTGCTAGACAAGACTTCCTTCAGTTCTTC	CSARQDFLQFF
TRBV27	TRBD2	TRBJ2-5	NA	TGTGCCAACAGACCTGCCCTAGCGGGAGCAGGGATCCAGTACTTC	CANRPALAGAGIQYF
TRBV7-2	NA	TRBJ2-7	few	TGTGCCAGCAGCTTAGTATTCCAGGGAACGTACGAGCAGTACTTC	CASSLVFQGTYEQYF
TRBV7-2	NA	TRBJ1-5	few	TGTGCCAGCAGCTGGCGGCAGGACAATCAGCCCCAGCATTTT	CASSWRQDNQPQHF
TRBV12-3/TRBV12-4	NA	TRBJ2-7	NA	TGTGCCAGCAAGACGCTGGGGAGCCACGAGCAGTACTTC	CASKTLGSHEQYF
TRBV6-1	NA	TRBJ2-3	many	TGTGCCAGCCGCCCGAGGAGGGCGGGGACAGATACGCAGTATTTT	CASRPRRAGTDTQYF
TRBV2	TRBD1	TRBJ1-1	NA	TGTGCCAGCAGCACTCTCGGACAGGGGAGCACTGAGGCTTTCTTT	CASSTLGQGSTEAFF
TRBV6-1	TRBD1	TRBJ2-5	many	TGTGCCAGCAGCCGCACAGGGGTGGAGACCCAGTACTTC	CASSRTGVETQYF
TRBV20-1	NA	TRBJ2-3	many	TGCAGTGCTAGTCGCGGAGTCGCCGATACGCAGTATTTT	CSASRGVADTQYF
TRBV4-1	NA	TRBJ2-7	NA	TGCGCCAGCAGCCAAGGAGGCCGGGAGAGAAGGCAGTACTTC	CASSQGGRERRQYF
TRBV20-1	NA	TRBJ2-3	many	TGCAGTGCTAGAGATAGGCGACCTAGCACAGATACGCAGTATTTT	CSARDRRPSTDTQYF
TRBV28	NA	TRBJ2-7	many	TGTGCCAGCAGTCCCGTGGGGGAAACTAAGAGATACGAGCAGTACTTC	CASSPVGETKRYEQYF